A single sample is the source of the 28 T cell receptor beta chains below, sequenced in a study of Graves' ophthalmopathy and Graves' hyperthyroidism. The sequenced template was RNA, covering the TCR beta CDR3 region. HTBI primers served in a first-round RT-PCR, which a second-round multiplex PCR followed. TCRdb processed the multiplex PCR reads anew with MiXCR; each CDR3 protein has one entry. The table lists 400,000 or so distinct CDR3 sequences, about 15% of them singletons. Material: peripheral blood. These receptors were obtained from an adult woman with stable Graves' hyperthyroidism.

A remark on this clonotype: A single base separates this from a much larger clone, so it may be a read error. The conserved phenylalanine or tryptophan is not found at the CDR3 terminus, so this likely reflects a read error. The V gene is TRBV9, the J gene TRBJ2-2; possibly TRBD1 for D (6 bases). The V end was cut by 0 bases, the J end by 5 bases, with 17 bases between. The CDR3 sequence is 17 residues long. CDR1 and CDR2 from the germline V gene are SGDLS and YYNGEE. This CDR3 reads CASSVAPTGHQTGELFV. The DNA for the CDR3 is TGTGCCAGCAGCGTAGCCCCAACGGGACACCAAACCGGGGAGCTGTTTGTT.

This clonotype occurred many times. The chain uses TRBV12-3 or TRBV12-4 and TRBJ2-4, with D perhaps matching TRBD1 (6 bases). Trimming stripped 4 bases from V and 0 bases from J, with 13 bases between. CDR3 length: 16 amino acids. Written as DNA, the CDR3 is TGTGCCAGCAGTTCATCGGACAGCCTAGCCAAAAACATTCAGTACTTC. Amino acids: CASSSSDSLAKNIQYF.

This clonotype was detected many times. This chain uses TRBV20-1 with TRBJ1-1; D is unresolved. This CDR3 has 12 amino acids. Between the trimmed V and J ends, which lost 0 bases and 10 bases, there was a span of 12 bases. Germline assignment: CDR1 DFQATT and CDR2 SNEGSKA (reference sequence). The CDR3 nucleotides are TGCAGTGCTAGAGATAAGTATAGTGGAGCTTTCTTT. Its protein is CSARDKYSGAFF.

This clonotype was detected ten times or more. DNA of the CDR3: TGCAGTGCTCGGGACTACGAGCAGTACTTC. Residues: CSARDYEQYF. The chain uses TRBV20-1 and TRBJ2-7; D may be TRBD2 (5 bases). CDR1 is DFQATT, CDR2 SNEGSKA, per germline (reference sequence). The germline V and J ends were trimmed by 5 bases and 3 bases, with 5 bases remaining between them. This CDR3 has 10 amino acids.

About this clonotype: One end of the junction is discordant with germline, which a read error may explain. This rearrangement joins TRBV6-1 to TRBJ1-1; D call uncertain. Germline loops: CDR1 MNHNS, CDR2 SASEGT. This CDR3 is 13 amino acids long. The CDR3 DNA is TGTGCCAGCAGTGAAGTAATGAACACTGATGCTTTCTTT. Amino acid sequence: CASSEVMNTDAFF.

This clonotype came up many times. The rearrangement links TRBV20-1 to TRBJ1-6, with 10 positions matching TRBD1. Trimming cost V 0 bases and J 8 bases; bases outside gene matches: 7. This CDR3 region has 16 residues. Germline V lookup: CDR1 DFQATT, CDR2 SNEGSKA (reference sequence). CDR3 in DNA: TGCAGTGCTAGAGATGGGCGGGACAGGGGAGATTCACCCCTCCACTTT. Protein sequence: CSARDGRDRGDSPLHF.

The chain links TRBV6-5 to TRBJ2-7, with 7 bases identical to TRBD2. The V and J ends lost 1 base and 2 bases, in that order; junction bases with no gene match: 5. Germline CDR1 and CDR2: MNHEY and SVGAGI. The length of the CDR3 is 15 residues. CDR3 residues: CASSYYRGEAYEQYF. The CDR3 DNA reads TGTGCCAGCAGTTACTATCGGGGGGAGGCCTACGAGCAGTACTTC.

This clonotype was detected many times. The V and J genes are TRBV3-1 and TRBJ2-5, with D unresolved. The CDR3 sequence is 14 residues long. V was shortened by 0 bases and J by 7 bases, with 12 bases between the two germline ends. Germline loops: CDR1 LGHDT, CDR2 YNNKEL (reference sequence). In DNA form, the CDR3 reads TGTGCCAGCAGCCAAGACCCCCGGATCGGGACCCAGTACTTC. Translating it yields CASSQDPRIGTQYF.

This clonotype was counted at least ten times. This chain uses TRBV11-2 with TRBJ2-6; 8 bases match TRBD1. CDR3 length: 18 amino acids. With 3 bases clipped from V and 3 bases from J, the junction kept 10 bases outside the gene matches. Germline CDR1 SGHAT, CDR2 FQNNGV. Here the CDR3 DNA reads TGTGCCAGCAGCTTGAGGACAGGGCAAGTTCGTGGGGCCAACGTCCTGACTTTC. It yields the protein CASSLRTGQVRGANVLTF.

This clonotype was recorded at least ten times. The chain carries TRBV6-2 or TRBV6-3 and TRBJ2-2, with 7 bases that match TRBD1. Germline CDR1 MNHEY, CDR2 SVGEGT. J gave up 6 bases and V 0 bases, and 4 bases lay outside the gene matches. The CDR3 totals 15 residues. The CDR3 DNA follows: TGTGCCAGCAGTTACTCGAGACAGGGCCCCGGGGAGCTGTTTTTT. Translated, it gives CASSYSRQGPGELFF.

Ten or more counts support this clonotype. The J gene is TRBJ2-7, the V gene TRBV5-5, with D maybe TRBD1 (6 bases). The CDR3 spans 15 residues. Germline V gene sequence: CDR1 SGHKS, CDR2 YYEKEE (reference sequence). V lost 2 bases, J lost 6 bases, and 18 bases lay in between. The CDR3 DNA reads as TGTGCCAGCAGCTTCTATACCACAGGGTCCCTCGAGCAGTACTTC. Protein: CASSFYTTGSLEQYF. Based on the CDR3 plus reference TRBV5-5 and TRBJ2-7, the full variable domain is DAGVTQSPTHLIKTRGQQVTLRCSPISGHKSVSWYQQVLGQGPQFIFQYYEKEERGRGNFPDRFSARQFPNYSSELNVNALLLGDSALYLCASSFYTTGSLEQYFGPGTRLTVT.

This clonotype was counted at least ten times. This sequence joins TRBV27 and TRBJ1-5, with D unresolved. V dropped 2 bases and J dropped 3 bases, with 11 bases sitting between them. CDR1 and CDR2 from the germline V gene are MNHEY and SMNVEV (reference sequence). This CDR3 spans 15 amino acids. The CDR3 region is CASSLSSVNNQPQHF. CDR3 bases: TGTGCCAGCAGTTTAAGCTCGGTGAACAATCAGCCCCAGCATTTT.

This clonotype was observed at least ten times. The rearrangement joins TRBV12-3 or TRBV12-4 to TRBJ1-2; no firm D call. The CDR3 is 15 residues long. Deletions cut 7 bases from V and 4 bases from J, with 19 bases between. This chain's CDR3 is CASNKTPSGLYGYTF. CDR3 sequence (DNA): TGTGCCAGCAACAAGACACCTTCCGGACTCTATGGCTACACCTTC.

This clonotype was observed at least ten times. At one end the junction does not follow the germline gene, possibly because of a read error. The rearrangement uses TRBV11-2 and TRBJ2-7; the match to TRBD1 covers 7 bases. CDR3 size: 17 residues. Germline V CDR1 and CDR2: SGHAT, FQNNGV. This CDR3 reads CASSIESRDRLSYEQYF. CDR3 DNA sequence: TGTGCCAGCAGCATAGAATCCCGGGACAGACTCTCCTACGAGCAGTACTTC.

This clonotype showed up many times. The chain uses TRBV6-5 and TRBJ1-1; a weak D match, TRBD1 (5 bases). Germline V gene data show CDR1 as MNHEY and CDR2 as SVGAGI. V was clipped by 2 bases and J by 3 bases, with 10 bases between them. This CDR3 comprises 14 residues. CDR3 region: CASSYARGHTEAFF. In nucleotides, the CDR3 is TGTGCCAGCAGTTACGCGAGGGGTCACACTGAAGCTTTCTTT.

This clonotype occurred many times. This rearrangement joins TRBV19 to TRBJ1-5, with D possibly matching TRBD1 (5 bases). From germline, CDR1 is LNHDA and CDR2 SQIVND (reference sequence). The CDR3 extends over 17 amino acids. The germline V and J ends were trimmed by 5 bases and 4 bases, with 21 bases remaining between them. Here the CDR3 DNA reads TGTGCCAGTAGTTTTAATCCCCAGGGCTACCTTAATCAGCCCCAGCATTTT. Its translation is CASSFNPQGYLNQPQHF.

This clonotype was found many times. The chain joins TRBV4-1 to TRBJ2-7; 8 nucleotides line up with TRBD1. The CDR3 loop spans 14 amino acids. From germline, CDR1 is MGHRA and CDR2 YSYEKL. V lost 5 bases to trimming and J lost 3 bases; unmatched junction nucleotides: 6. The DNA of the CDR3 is TGCGCCAGCAGCGAGAGGGACAGGTACTACGAGCAGTACTTC. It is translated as CASSERDRYYEQYF.

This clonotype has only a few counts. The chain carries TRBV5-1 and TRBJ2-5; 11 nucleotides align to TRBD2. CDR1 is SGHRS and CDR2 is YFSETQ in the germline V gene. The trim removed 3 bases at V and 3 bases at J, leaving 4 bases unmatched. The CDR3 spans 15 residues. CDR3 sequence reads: CASSSGLAEKETQYF. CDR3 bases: TGCGCCAGCAGCTCGGGACTAGCGGAAAAAGAGACCCAGTACTTC.

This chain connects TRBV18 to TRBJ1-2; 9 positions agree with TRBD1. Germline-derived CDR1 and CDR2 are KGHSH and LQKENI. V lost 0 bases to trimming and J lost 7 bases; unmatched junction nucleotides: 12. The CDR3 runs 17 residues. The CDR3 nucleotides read TGTGCCAGCTCACCACCGGACTACGGACGGACAGGGGCTGGCTACACCTTC. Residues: CASSPPDYGRTGAGYTF.

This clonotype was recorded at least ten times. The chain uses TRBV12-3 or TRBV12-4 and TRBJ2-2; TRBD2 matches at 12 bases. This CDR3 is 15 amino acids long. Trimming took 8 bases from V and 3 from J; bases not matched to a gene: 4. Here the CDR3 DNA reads TGTGCCAGCGCCGGACTAGCGGGGTACACCGGGGAGCTGTTTTTT. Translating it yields CASAGLAGYTGELFF.

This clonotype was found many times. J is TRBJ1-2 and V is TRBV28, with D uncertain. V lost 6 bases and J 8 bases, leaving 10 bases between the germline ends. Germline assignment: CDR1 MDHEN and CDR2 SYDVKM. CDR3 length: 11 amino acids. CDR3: CASSSGRGYTF. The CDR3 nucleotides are TGTGCCAGCAGCTCCGGACGGGGCTACACCTTC.

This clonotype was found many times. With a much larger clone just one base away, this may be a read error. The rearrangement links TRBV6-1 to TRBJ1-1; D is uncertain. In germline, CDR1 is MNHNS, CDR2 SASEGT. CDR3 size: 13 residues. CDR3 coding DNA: TGTGCCAGCAGTGAAACCGATAACACTGAAGCTTCCTTT. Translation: CASSETDNTEASF.

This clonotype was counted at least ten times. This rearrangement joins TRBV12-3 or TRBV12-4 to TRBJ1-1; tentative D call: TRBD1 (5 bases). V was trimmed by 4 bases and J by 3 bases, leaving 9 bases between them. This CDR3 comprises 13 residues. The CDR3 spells CASSSTGYTEAFF. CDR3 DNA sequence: TGTGCCAGCAGTTCAACAGGCTACACTGAAGCTTTCTTT.

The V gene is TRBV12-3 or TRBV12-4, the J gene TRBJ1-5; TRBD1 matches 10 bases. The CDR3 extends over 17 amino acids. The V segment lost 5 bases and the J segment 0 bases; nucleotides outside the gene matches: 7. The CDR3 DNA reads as TGTGCCAGCAGTCCACCGGGACAGGGGTATAGCAATCAGCCCCAGCATTTT. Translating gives CASSPPGQGYSNQPQHF.

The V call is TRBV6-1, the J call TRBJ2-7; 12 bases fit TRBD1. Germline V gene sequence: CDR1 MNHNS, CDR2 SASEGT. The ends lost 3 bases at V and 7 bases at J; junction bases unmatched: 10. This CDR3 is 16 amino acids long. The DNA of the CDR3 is TGTGCCAGCAGTGATGAACCGGGACAGGGGGCAAAGGAGCAGTACTTC. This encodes CASSDEPGQGAKEQYF.

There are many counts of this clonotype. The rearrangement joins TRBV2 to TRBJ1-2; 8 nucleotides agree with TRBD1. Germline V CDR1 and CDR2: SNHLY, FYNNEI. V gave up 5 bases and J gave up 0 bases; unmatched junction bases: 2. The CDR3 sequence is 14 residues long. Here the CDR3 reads CASSRQGPNYGYTF. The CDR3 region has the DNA TGTGCCAGCAGTCGACAGGGGCCTAACTATGGCTACACCTTC.

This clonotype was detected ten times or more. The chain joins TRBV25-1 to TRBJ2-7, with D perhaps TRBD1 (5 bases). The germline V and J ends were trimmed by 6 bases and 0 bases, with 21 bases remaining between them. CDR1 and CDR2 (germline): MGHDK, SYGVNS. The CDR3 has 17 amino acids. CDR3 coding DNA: TGTGCCAGCAGCCCCTCCCCGACAGTAGGACACTCCTACGAGCAGTACTTC. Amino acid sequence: CASSPSPTVGHSYEQYF.

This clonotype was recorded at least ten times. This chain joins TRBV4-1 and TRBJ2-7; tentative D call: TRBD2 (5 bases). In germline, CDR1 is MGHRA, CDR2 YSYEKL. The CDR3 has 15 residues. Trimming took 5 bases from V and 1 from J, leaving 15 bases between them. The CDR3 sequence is CASSKAAGLSYEQYF. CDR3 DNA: TGCGCCAGCAGCAAAGCGGCCGGACTTTCCTACGAGCAGTACTTC.